This T cell receptor beta chain comes out of a study of beta chain features in type 1 diabetes. As regards this clone: Its antigen is unidentified.

Expressed TCRB transcripts were sequenced, since all the RNA that had been isolated was reverse transcribed. Assay used: immunoSEQ multiplex PCR; TCRdb lists only in-frame clones, some missing. This table has around 250,000 clones, over 12% appearing once. Study-level findings and limits: VDJ junctions sequenced from type 1 diabetes patients showed fewer insertions and more deletions. In every one of the four CD4+ subsets, TCRB CDR3s were moderately but significantly shorter in Type 1 diabetes patients.

CDR1 and CDR2 (germline): SQVTM, ANQGSEA. Deletions cut 6 bases from V and 3 bases from J, with 18 bases between. CDR3 length equals 15 residues. J is TRBJ2-1 and V is TRBV29-1; possibly TRBD2 for D (6 bases). The receptor comes from a middle-aged woman in good health. Sequencing input: naive CD4+ T cells from blood. CDR3 protein: CSVGVLAEGYNEQFF. CDR3 sequence (DNA): TGCAGCGTCGGGGTACTGGCGGAGGGCTACAATGAGCAGTTCTTC.